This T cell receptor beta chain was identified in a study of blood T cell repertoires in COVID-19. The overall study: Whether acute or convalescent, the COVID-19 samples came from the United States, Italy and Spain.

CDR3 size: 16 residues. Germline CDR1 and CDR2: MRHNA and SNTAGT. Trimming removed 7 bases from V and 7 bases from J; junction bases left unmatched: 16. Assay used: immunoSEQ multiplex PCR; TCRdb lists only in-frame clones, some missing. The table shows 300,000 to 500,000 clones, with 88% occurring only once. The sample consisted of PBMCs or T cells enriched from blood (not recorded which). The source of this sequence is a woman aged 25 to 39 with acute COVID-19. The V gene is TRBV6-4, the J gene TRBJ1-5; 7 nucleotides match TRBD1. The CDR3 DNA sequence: TGTGCCAGCAAGGGGAGGTCGACAGGGTGTATGCAGCCCCAGCATTTT. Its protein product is CASKGRSTGCMQPQHF.